This is a list of T cell receptor beta chains from one sample in a study of blood T cell repertoires in COVID-19. Assay: immunoSEQ multiplex PCR; the TCRdb copy retains only in-frame clones and omits some. The table has roughly 230,000 clones, about 84% seen once. Sequencing was carried out using peripheral blood. The receptor source for this set is a woman of 80 years or more with acute or convalescent COVID-19. Each CDR3 is given with its conserved first and last residue. The order of the fields is CDR3 protein, V gene.

CDR3 protein: CASSYLGQGNQPQHF
V gene: TRBV6-6

CDR3 protein: CASSTGQGAYEQYF
V gene: TRBV6-1

CDR3 protein: CASSQATGGNEQFF
V gene: TRBV7-8

CDR3 protein: CASSPAAVGTDTQYF
V gene: TRBV18

CDR3 protein: CASSSTTSGGAETQYF
V gene: TRBV5-1

CDR3 protein: CASSQSQADYNQPQHF
V gene: TRBV7-2

CDR3 protein: CASSFGQGASYEQYF
V gene: TRBV7-9

CDR3 protein: CAWSVAPNYGYTF
V gene: TRBV30

CDR3 protein: CATSRDLGASTDTQYF
V gene: TRBV15

CDR3 protein: CASSLAPTSGGNTIYF
V gene: TRBV7-8

CDR3 protein: CSVELETGSPLHF
V gene: TRBV29-1

CDR3 protein: CASSPRTRGQLNTEAFF
V gene: TRBV18

CDR3 protein: CASSPQGYNQPQHF
V gene: TRBV18

CDR3 protein: CASSEYTGQGLGGYTF
V gene: TRBV2

CDR3 protein: CATSRLQGENTIYF
V gene: TRBV15

CDR3 protein: CASSLRRVYGYTF
V gene: TRBV12-3/TRBV12-4

CDR3 protein: CAWVPGTVRNEQFF
V gene: TRBV30

CDR3 protein: CASFVGEGRNTEAFF
V gene: TRBV7-9

CDR3 protein: CASSSTRQGRAFF
V gene: TRBV5-6

CDR3 protein: CSASLSGQLDTEAFF
V gene: TRBV20-1

CDR3 protein: CASTGAGELFF
V gene: TRBV19

CDR3 protein: CATSTGGADTQYF
V gene: TRBV24-1

CDR3 protein: CASSEAESPPLHF
V gene: TRBV2

CDR3 protein: CASSEIGGRDTEAFF
V gene: TRBV6-1

CDR3 protein: CASSVGPTSSGNTIYF
V gene: TRBV9

CDR3 protein: CASSSLMNTEAFF
V gene: TRBV9

CDR3 protein: CASSPRMGDSPLHF
V gene: TRBV11-1

CDR3 protein: CATSDSLAIEQFF
V gene: TRBV24-1

CDR3 protein: CASSVGEPWSNYGYTF
V gene: TRBV27

CDR3 protein: CASSADRGYEQYF
V gene: TRBV19

CDR3 protein: CASSIAGLAGDSYEQYF
V gene: TRBV19

CDR3 protein: CATSREGREETQYF
V gene: TRBV15

CDR3 protein: CASSLVGGSENEQFF
V gene: TRBV7-3